The 21 T cell receptor beta chains below all came from one sample that was sequenced in a study of T cell clonality in common variable immunodeficiency. Overall study results and limits: Common variable immunodeficiency TCR beta sequences reportedly had fewer deletions and N-nucleotide insertions.

These receptors' targets are unknown. The table came from immunoSEQ multiplex PCR; TCRdb's copy has only in-frame clones and leaves some out. The sample offers more than 20,000 clones and no singletons, the top ten holding 2% to 2.5%. Source material: peripheral blood mononuclear cells. The source is a human donor with common variable immunodeficiency.

Many counts were recorded for this clone. Read coverage stops 3 residues before the CDR3 terminus; the germline J gene supplies the remainder. The chain recombines TRBV5-4 with TRBJ2-5; a possible D gene is TRBD2 (6 bases). The CDR3 consists of 14 residues. Germline-derived CDR1 and CDR2 are SGHNT and YYREEE (reference sequence). V dropped 2 bases and J dropped 2 bases, with 10 bases sitting between them. This CDR3 is CASSFAGTQETQYF. Partial CDR3 DNA: TGTGCCAGCAGCTTCGCGGGGACTCAAGAGACC.

This clone was observed at least ten times. Read coverage stops 3 residues before the CDR3 terminus; the germline J gene supplies the remainder. This chain joins TRBV2 and TRBJ2-5, with D tentatively TRBD1 (7 bases). CDR1 and CDR2 from the germline V gene are SNHLY and FYNNEI. V gave up 6 bases and J gave up 1 base, with 15 bases separating them. There are 15 residues in the CDR3. The DNA read from the CDR3 is TGTGCCAGCAGGCCAGGGGGGCCCCTCCAAGAGACC. This gives the protein CASRPGGPLQET. The full CDR3 is CASRPGGPLQETQYF.

This clone was recorded at least ten times. The covered CDR3 bases are TGTGCCAGTAGTATTTGGGGACAGGGGCCGCGGGAGACC. Translated: CASSIWGQGPRET. The full CDR3 protein is CASSIWGQGPRETQYF. The chain joins TRBV19 to TRBJ2-5; 10 bases match TRBD1. The CDR3 end lies 3 residues beyond the end of the read and is filled in from the germline J gene. CDR1 and CDR2 from the germline V gene are LNHDA and SQIVND (reference sequence). V was pared by 3 bases and J by 5 bases, with 9 bases of the junction left unmatched. The CDR3 consists of 16 residues. The full variable domain, completed using reference TRBV19 and TRBJ2-5, is DGGITQSPKYLFRKEGQNVTLSCEQNLNHDAMYWYRQDPGQGLRLIYYSQIVNDFQKGDIAEGYSVSREKKESFPLTVTSAQKNPTAFYLCASSIWGQGPRETQYFGPGTRLLVL.

Many counts were recorded for this clone. The CDR3 end is not reached by the read, which stops 3 residues before it; the germline J gene fills it in. V gene TRBV5-1 combines with J gene TRBJ1-1; the D is unclear. In germline, CDR1 is SGHRS, CDR2 YFSETQ. The CDR3 has 15 amino acids. V was shortened by 1 base and J by 6 bases, with 16 bases between the two germline ends. This CDR3 reads CASSLSSLTTAEAFF. The CDR3 bases that were read are TGCGCCAGCAGCTTGTCATCTTTAACAACAGCTGAA.

This clone was seen many times. The read comes to an end 3 residues before the CDR3 does, leaving the germline J gene to fill in the end. The V and J genes are TRBV10-3 and TRBJ1-1, with TRBD1 matching over 10 bases. Germline values: CDR1 ENHRY, CDR2 SYGVKD. The CDR3 contains 16 residues. The ends lost 8 bases at V and 5 bases at J; junction bases unmatched: 14. This chain's CDR3 is CAIAGRTGGSQTEAFF. The sequenced CDR3 bases are TGTGCCATCGCCGGGAGGACAGGGGGAAGTCAGACTGAA.

This clone was picked up many times. The CDR3 extends 3 residues past the end of the read, so its final part is completed from the germline J gene. The chain combines TRBV20-1 with TRBJ2-5, with unresolved D. The CDR3 length is 10 residues. The V gene's germline CDR1 is DFQATT and CDR2 SNEGSKA (reference sequence). Trimming removed 6 bases from V and 6 bases from J, with 8 bases in between. The part of the CDR3 DNA that was read is TGCAGTGCCCCGGGTCAGACC. It is translated as CSAPGQT. The full CDR3 sequence reads CSAPGQTQYF.

This clone was counted at least ten times. The sequenced part of the CDR3 DNA is TGTGCCTTCAGCCCGGGCAGGGGCGCCACGAACTATGGC. As protein: CAFSPGRGATNYG. The complete CDR3 sequence is CAFSPGRGATNYGYTF. This chain connects TRBV30 to TRBJ1-2, with D perhaps matching TRBD1 (6 bases). The read terminates 3 residues before the CDR3 end, so the remaining end is supplied by the germline J gene. The CDR3 is made up of 16 amino acids. Germline-derived CDR1 and CDR2 are GTSNPN and SVGIG (reference sequence). The V and J ends lost 7 bases and 2 bases respectively, with 23 bases between them.

Ten or more counts support this clone. Coverage ceases 3 residues before the CDR3 finishes, and the germline J gene fills in the end. The genes are TRBV19 and TRBJ2-7; a possible D gene is TRBD1 (6 bases). Germline V gene lookup returns CDR1 LNHDA and CDR2 SQIVND (reference sequence). The CDR3 is 15 amino acids. V dropped 0 bases and J dropped 2 bases, with 11 bases sitting between them. CDR3 region: CASSIDFNRAYEQYF. The covered CDR3 bases are TGTGCCAGTAGTATAGATTTTAACAGGGCCTACGAG.

At least ten counts were recorded for this clone. Coverage ceases 3 residues before the CDR3 finishes, and the germline J gene fills in the end. The rearrangement uses TRBV20-1 and TRBJ2-7; TRBD1 agrees at 10 bases. Trimming removed 1 base from V and 5 bases from J; junction bases left unmatched: 8. Germline CDR1 and CDR2: DFQATT and SNEGSKA (reference sequence). CDR3 length: 15 residues. The part of the CDR3 DNA that was read is TGCAGTGCTAGAGTTCCATCCGGGACAGGGGACGAG. This sequence encodes CSARVPSGTGDE. The full CDR3 reads CSARVPSGTGDEQYF.

There are many counts of this clone. From the germline J gene comes the end of the CDR3, since the read stops 3 residues before it. The gene calls are TRBV6-8 and TRBJ1-1, with TRBD1 matching over 7 bases. Germline-derived CDR1 and CDR2 are MNHGY and SAAAGT. The CDR3 length is 10 residues. The DNA read from the CDR3 is TGTGCCAGCAGGACAGGGTTG. Protein product: CASRTGL. The full-length CDR3 reads as CASRTGLAFF.

Worth noting for this clone: Just one base apart from a much larger clone, this may be a read error. The CDR3 is cut off 3 residues early in the read; its end comes from the germline J gene. V is TRBV5-6 and J is TRBJ2-7; TRBD1 is a possible D gene (6 bases). From germline, CDR1 is SGHDT and CDR2 YYEEEE. Trimming shortened V by 3 bases and J by 5 bases, and 9 bases separated the two germline ends. The CDR3 consists of 12 residues. CDR3 DNA, as far as it was read: TGTGCCAGCAGCTGGGGGCATCACGAG. Translation gives CASSWGHHE. The full CDR3 protein is CASSWGHHEQYF.

The table lists this clone with many counts. From the germline J gene comes the end of the CDR3, since the read stops 3 residues before it. V usage is TRBV19 and J usage is TRBJ1-1, with TRBD1 as a possible D gene (5 bases). The V end lost 3 bases, the J end lost 1 base, and 6 bases lay between the germline ends. Per germline, CDR1 LNHDA and CDR2 SQIVND (reference sequence). CDR3 length: 13 amino acids. CDR3 bases read: TGTGCCAGTAGTATCCAGGGGAACACTGAA. As protein: CASSIQGNTE. The CDR3 in full is CASSIQGNTEAFF. Full variable domain (outside the CDR3, taken from reference TRBV19 and TRBJ1-1): DGGITQSPKYLFRKEGQNVTLSCEQNLNHDAMYWYRQDPGQGLRLIYYSQIVNDFQKGDIAEGYSVSREKKESFPLTVTSAQKNPTAFYLCASSIQGNTEAFFGQGTRLTVV.

This clone was seen at least ten times. Relative to the germline gene, one junction end is altered; a read error may explain this. The read halts 3 residues ahead of the CDR3 end, with the missing end drawn from the germline J gene. The chain is built from TRBV4-2 and TRBJ2-5, with a possible D match to TRBD1 (5 bases). This CDR3 is built from 14 residues. Germline-derived CDR1 and CDR2 are LGHNA and YNFKEQ. The CDR3 reads CASSQPGLQETQYF. CDR3 bases read: TGCGCCAGCAGCCAACCAGGGCTCCAAGAGACC.

In its sample, this clone was seen many times. Read coverage stops 3 residues before the CDR3 terminus; the germline J gene supplies the remainder. The chain recombines TRBV7-6 with TRBJ1-3, with TRBD1 matching 7 bases. The CDR3 is 17 residues long. Losses at the gene ends were 5 bases for V and 4 bases for J; bases not matched to a gene: 14. CDR1 SGHVS and CDR2 FNYEAQ come from the germline V gene. The CDR3 protein is CASSVSQGKWSGNTIYF. The sequenced part of the CDR3 DNA is TGTGCCAGCAGCGTGTCACAGGGGAAGTGGTCGGGAAACACC.

This clone was detected ten times or more. Coverage ceases 3 residues before the CDR3 finishes, and the germline J gene fills in the end. The chain employs TRBV6-2 or TRBV6-3 and TRBJ2-5, with TRBD2 matching 7 bases. CDR1 and CDR2 from the germline V gene are MNHEY and SVGEGT. This CDR3 is built from 16 residues. Germline trimming cut 0 bases from V and 5 bases from J; bases unmatched to any gene: 9. The part of the CDR3 DNA that was read is TGTGCCAGCAGTTACTCCTGGGAGGGGCTAGGGGAGACC. This translates into CASSYSWEGLGET. The full CDR3 protein reads CASSYSWEGLGETQYF.

This clone was seen at least ten times. The read ends 3 residues early relative to the CDR3; the germline J gene fills the gap. The chain employs TRBV18 and TRBJ2-2; D might be TRBD1 (5 bases). There are 16 residues in the CDR3. V was pared by 6 bases and J by 1 base, with 15 bases between. Germline CDR1 is KGHSH and CDR2 is LQKENI. The CDR3 DNA, read in part, is TGTGCCAGCTCCGCCTTTTATGGACAGAACACCGGGGAG. As protein: CASSAFYGQNTGE. The whole CDR3 sequence reads CASSAFYGQNTGELFF.

This clone showed up many times. The read halts 3 residues ahead of the CDR3 end, with the missing end drawn from the germline J gene. The genes are TRBV6-2 or TRBV6-3 and TRBJ2-5; D may be TRBD1 (5 bases). CDR3 length equals 13 residues. CDR1 is MNHEY, CDR2 SVGEGT, per germline. The ends were cut back, 7 bases at V and 2 bases at J, with 11 bases in the middle. The CDR3 sequence: CASMIDRQETQYF. The sequenced part of the CDR3 DNA is TGTGCCAGCATGATCGACAGACAAGAGACC.

This clone was seen many times. The read ends 3 residues early relative to the CDR3; the germline J gene fills the gap. This sequence joins TRBV20-1 and TRBJ2-3, with no clear D. V was cut by 4 bases and J by 3 bases, with 8 bases left in between. The germline CDR1 and CDR2 sequences are DFQATT and SNEGSKA (reference sequence). CDR3 length equals 12 residues. The part of the CDR3 DNA that was read is TGCAGTGCTAATTTCAGAACAGATACG. Its protein is CSANFRTDT. The entire CDR3 sequence reads CSANFRTDTQYF.

In its sample, this clone was seen many times. The CDR3 end is not reached by the read, which stops 3 residues before it; the germline J gene fills it in. V gene TRBV19 combines with J gene TRBJ1-5; D is unresolved. Germline CDR1 and CDR2: LNHDA and SQIVND (reference sequence). V gave up 3 bases and J gave up 1 base, with 4 bases separating them. This CDR3 has 13 amino acids. CDR3 bases read: TGTGCCAGTAGTATCACAAGCAATCAGCCC. This gives the protein CASSITSNQP. The entire CDR3 is CASSITSNQPQHF. Using reference TRBV19 and TRBJ1-5 for the parts outside the CDR3, the full variable domain is DGGITQSPKYLFRKEGQNVTLSCEQNLNHDAMYWYRQDPGQGLRLIYYSQIVNDFQKGDIAEGYSVSREKKESFPLTVTSAQKNPTAFYLCASSITSNQPQHFGDGTRLSIL.

This clone was detected ten times or more. The CDR3 end is not reached by the read, which stops 3 residues before it; the germline J gene fills it in. The chain carries TRBV5-3 and TRBJ2-7; D possibly corresponds to TRBD1 (5 bases). TRBV5-3 counts as an open reading frame of uncertain function. Between the trimmed V and J ends, which lost 2 bases and 3 bases, there was a span of 15 bases. The CDR3 spans 15 residues. The sequenced part of the CDR3 DNA is TGTGCCAGAAGCTTCTCGTACAGGTACTTCTACGAG. Translating gives CARSFSYRYFYE. The full CDR3 is CARSFSYRYFYEQYF.

This clone was detected ten times or more. The read ends 3 residues shy of where the CDR3 ends; the end is completed using the germline J gene. This chain connects TRBV30 to TRBJ2-3, with D unclear. Germline CDR1 reads GTSNPN; CDR2 reads SVGIG (reference sequence). Trimming left V 1 base short and J 1 base short, with 9 bases between. CDR3 length: 14 residues. CDR3 bases read: TGTGCCTGGAGTGCTAAGTTGGGCACAGATACG. Encoded protein: CAWSAKLGTDT. The complete CDR3 protein is CAWSAKLGTDTQYF.